A selection of T cell receptor beta chains follows, all from one sample in a study of neurological immune-mediated disorders. MiXCR was run by TCRdb on the 5' RACE reads, yielding one entry per CDR3 protein. The data show more than 75,000 distinct CDR3 sequences, approximately 3.5% seen once. The sample was PBMCs. These receptors were taken from a woman between 50 and 59 years old with multiple sclerosis. Both conserved end residues are part of each CDR3. The D gene is left open where the match is weak. Clone sizes are shown as once, few, many, or a class for an expanded clone.

>15|-|TRBV7-9|many|TRBJ2-2
CASSLGVSNTGELFF
TGTGCCAGCAGCTTAGGTGTCAGCAACACCGGGGAGCTGTTTTTT
>15|TRBD2|TRBV6-5|many|TRBJ2-5
CASSPGLAGVETQYF
TGTGCCAGCAGTCCGGGACTAGCGGGGGTAGAGACCCAGTACTTC
>16|-|TRBV7-2|many|TRBJ2-7
CASSLGNRASVYEQYF
TGTGCCAGCAGCTTAGGGAACAGGGCTTCGGTCTACGAGCAGTACTTC
>14|TRBD1|TRBV4-2|many|TRBJ2-7
CASSGTGTAYEQYF
TGTGCCAGCAGCGGTACCGGGACAGCCTACGAGCAGTACTTC
>15|TRBD1|TRBV5-1|many|TRBJ2-7
CASSMPGQGAYEQYF
TGCGCCAGCAGCATGCCGGGACAGGGGGCCTACGAGCAGTACTTC
>15|-|TRBV20-1|many|TRBJ1-5
CSARLGGPAGQPQHF
TGCAGTGCTAGGTTGGGAGGCCCCGCGGGTCAGCCCCAGCATTTT
>14|-|TRBV18|many|TRBJ1-5
CASSPTDFNQPQHF
TGTGCCAGCTCACCAACGGATTTCAATCAGCCCCAGCATTTT
>14|TRBD1|TRBV6-1|many|TRBJ2-3
CASKGQGSTDTQYF
TGTGCCAGCAAGGGACAGGGGAGTACAGATACGCAGTATTTT
>16|TRBD2|TRBV7-2|many|TRBJ2-1
CASSLRVAGGLNEQFF
TGTGCCAGCAGCTTAAGGGTAGCGGGGGGGCTGAATGAGCAGTTCTTC
>12|-|TRBV20-1|many|TRBJ2-7
CSARGSSYEQYF
TGCAGTGCCCGGGGTTCCTCCTACGAGCAGTACTTC
>13|-|TRBV3-1|many|TRBJ2-7
CASSRRRSYEQYF
TGTGCCAGCAGCCGGCGCCGCTCCTACGAGCAGTACTTC
>18|-|TRBV20-1|many|TRBJ2-6
CSAITYNYRVPGANVLTF
TGCAGTGCTATCACTTACAACTACAGGGTACCTGGGGCCAACGTCCTGACTTTC
>15|-|TRBV12-3/TRBV12-4|many|TRBJ1-5
CASNLDWEVDQPQHF
TGTGCCAGCAATCTAGACTGGGAGGTGGATCAGCCCCAGCATTTT
>15|TRBD1|TRBV12-3/TRBV12-4|many|TRBJ1-1
CASSGTGIGTTEAFF
TGTGCCAGCAGTGGGACAGGGATAGGGACTACTGAAGCTTTCTTT
>12|-|TRBV14|many|TRBJ2-3
CASSPSFYPQYF
TGTGCCAGCAGTCCTTCCTTCTACCCGCAGTATTTT
>11|-|TRBV20-1|many|TRBJ2-4
CSASEQNIQYF
TGCAGTGCTAGCGAGCAGAACATTCAGTACTTC
>16|TRBD2|TRBV5-1|many|TRBJ2-3
CASSLRTSGGTDTQYF
TGCGCCAGCAGCCTTAGGACTAGCGGGGGGACAGATACGCAGTATTTT
>16|-|TRBV6-5|many|TRBJ2-7
CASRTGGGLAGYEQYF
TGTGCCAGCAGAACTGGAGGGGGCCTAGCGGGCTACGAGCAGTACTTC
>15|TRBD1|TRBV3-1|many|TRBJ1-1
CASSRKGASGTEAFF
TGTGCCAGCAGCCGAAAGGGGGCGTCGGGCACTGAAGCTTTCTTT
>15|-|TRBV5-5|many|TRBJ2-7
CASSGVAGGGGEQYF
TGTGCCAGCAGCGGAGTGGCCGGGGGCGGCGGCGAGCAGTACTTC
>16|-|TRBV7-2|many|TRBJ1-3
CASSRRQRQTGNTIYF
TGTGCCAGCAGTCGCCGACAGCGCCAGACTGGAAACACCATATATTTT
>12|TRBD1|TRBV2|many|TRBJ2-7
CASKQGAGEQYF
TGTGCCAGCAAGCAGGGGGCGGGCGAGCAGTACTTC
>14|-|TRBV5-1|many|TRBJ2-3
CASSFLGLADTQYF
TGCGCCAGCAGCTTTTTAGGGTTAGCAGATACGCAGTATTTT
>11|-|TRBV7-2|many|TRBJ1-2
CASSSAPGIAF
TGTGCCAGCAGCTCAGCCCCAGGGATCGCCTTC
>15|TRBD1|TRBV10-3|many|TRBJ1-3
CAISGNRGSGNTIYF
TGTGCCATCAGTGGAAACAGGGGCTCTGGAAACACCATATATTTT